These 3 T cell receptor beta chains were all obtained from the same sample, sequenced in a study of regulatory T cells in long-lasting Graves disease. The time point is: persistent/refractory GD, antithyroid drugs over 5 years with positive TRAb. Making the TCR library involved RNA that had been extracted from PBMCs. To make TCR beta libraries, researchers used iRepertoire HTBI primers and Arm-PCR of CDR3 regions. TCRdb passed the multiplex PCR reads through MiXCR, listing each CDR3 protein once. In the table there are 300,000 or so distinct CDR3 sequences, about 18% of which are singletons. The sample here was peripheral blood mononuclear cells (PBMCs), taken when the disease was refractory, from a patient treated with antithyroid drugs. The receptors here all came from a female donor with Graves disease.

This clonotype appeared a few times. The V and J genes are TRBV5-8 and TRBJ1-1; a possible D gene is TRBD1 (5 bases). The germline V gene has CDR1 SGHTS and CDR2 YDEGEE. V was cut by 1 base and J by 10 bases, with 14 bases left in between. The CDR3 contains 13 residues. The CDR3 nucleotides are TGTGCCAGCAGCTTGTGGACACCGGGCGGAGCTTTCTTT. This translates into CASSLWTPGGAFF.

This sequence joins TRBV20-1 and TRBJ2-2; no clear D. Germline CDR1 is DFQATT and CDR2 is SNEGSKA (reference sequence). The CDR3 sequence is 11 residues long. The germline V and J ends were trimmed by 0 bases and 8 bases, with 4 bases remaining between them. The CDR3 bases are TGCAGTGCTAGAGAATGGGGGGAGCTGTTTTTT. Protein: CSAREWGELFF.

In this sample, this clonotype turned up many times. This chain joins TRBV7-9 and TRBJ2-5, with TRBD1 as a possible D gene (6 bases). The CDR3 extends over 18 amino acids. Germline V gives CDR1 SEHNR, CDR2 FQNEAQ (reference sequence). Between the trimmed V and J ends, which lost 4 bases and 2 bases, there was a span of 23 bases. The CDR3 nucleotides are TGTGCCAGCAGCTCTCGACAGGCCGGGACCACTTCTCAAGAGACCCAGTACTTC. Translation gives CASSSRQAGTTSQETQYF.